Listed below are T cell receptor beta chains from one sample, sequenced in a study of blood T cells in healthy people across ages. TCRdb recomputed calls from the 5' RACE reads with MiXCR, one row per CDR3 protein. The sample includes 630,000 or so distinct CDR3 sequences, roughly 32% of them seen just once. Specimen: blood. These receptors were taken from a woman of 80 years or more in good health. Each CDR3 is given with its conserved first and last residue. The D gene is left open where the match is weak.

v_gene	d_gene	j_gene	CDR3aa
TRBV30	.	TRBJ1-5	CAWKTSGPQHF
TRBV29-1	TRBD1	TRBJ1-2	CSVEGTGGYGYTF
TRBV5-4	TRBD1	TRBJ2-7	CASSLGGQGRDEQYF
TRBV3-1	.	TRBJ2-5	CASSPQGRRGLGETQYF
TRBV12-3/TRBV12-4	.	TRBJ2-3	CASRDGRTDTQYF
TRBV15	.	TRBJ2-1	CATSRGDGEYNEQFF
TRBV7-2	.	TRBJ2-5	CASSLSYPLIQETQYF
TRBV7-9	TRBD2	TRBJ2-2	CASSPRSGGLGGELFF
TRBV12-3/TRBV12-4	TRBD1	TRBJ1-2	CASSLDRGPYGYTF
TRBV6-5	.	TRBJ2-5	CASSHGVTVAQETQYF
TRBV6-5	.	TRBJ2-2	CASSYSWDTNTGELFF
TRBV13	TRBD1	TRBJ1-3	CASSARQGRYSGNTIYF
TRBV11-2	.	TRBJ1-3	CASSHTQRGNTIYF
TRBV9	.	TRBJ1-1	CASSGIGGHTEAFF
TRBV29-1	.	TRBJ1-1	CSPAHTEAFF
TRBV5-5	TRBD2	TRBJ2-5	CASSLQLGAGGLETQYF
TRBV3-1	TRBD1	TRBJ2-1	CASSRQGVDDERFF
TRBV20-1	TRBD1	TRBJ2-5	CSARDEGNRGTQYF
TRBV5-1	TRBD1	TRBJ2-7	CASGPNRQGYEQYF
TRBV5-6	.	TRBJ1-1	CASTFTVNTEAFF
TRBV6-6	.	TRBJ1-1	CASTYREWSEAFF
TRBV20-1	.	TRBJ1-4	CSAIPGQTTNEKLFF
TRBV6-2/TRBV6-3	.	TRBJ2-2	CASSYASAWDGELFF
TRBV5-1	.	TRBJ2-7	CASGTAVTGGQQYF
TRBV10-3	.	TRBJ1-5	CAIKEGNQPQHF
TRBV4-2	TRBD1	TRBJ1-1	CASSQGITGGTEAFF
TRBV20-1	.	TRBJ1-6	CSARRERERHSSPLHF
TRBV19	.	TRBJ2-1	CASRSGWGSYNEQFF
TRBV7-9	TRBD1	TRBJ1-5	CASSHGQGAEPQHF
TRBV7-2	.	TRBJ2-7	CASSFPVGAASYEQYF
TRBV30	.	TRBJ2-3	CAWSVGWSDTQYF
TRBV20-1	.	TRBJ1-2	CSARDRSLRSYGYTF
TRBV24-1	TRBD2	TRBJ2-1	CATSDSLSGGARNEQFF
TRBV6-1	TRBD1	TRBJ1-6	CASSGATGAINSPLHF
TRBV3-1	.	TRBJ1-4	CASSQFLATNEKLFF
TRBV20-1	.	TRBJ2-7	CSAGRDSFPYEQYF
TRBV10-3	TRBD2	TRBJ2-3	CATRLAGGRGDTQYF
TRBV6-1	TRBD2	TRBJ2-1	CASSALPAGALGSNEQFF
TRBV24-1	TRBD2	TRBJ2-3	CATSDPGLAGGVDTQYF
TRBV7-8	.	TRBJ1-5	CASSLGGGHRQPQHF
TRBV3-1	.	TRBJ2-1	CASSHATHEQFF
TRBV7-9	TRBD2	TRBJ2-1	CTSSLGSLAGADNEQFF
TRBV3-1	.	TRBJ1-4	CASSPWGGSTNEKLFF
TRBV7-9	.	TRBJ2-7	CASSFVGYEQDF
TRBV4-3	.	TRBJ2-3	CASSQAGAAGTQYF
TRBV4-2	.	TRBJ1-6	CASSQDGQANSPLHF
TRBV3-1	.	TRBJ1-1	CASSQDPGRTEAFF
TRBV20-1	.	TRBJ2-7	CSARDPGGPSSYEQYF
TRBV2	.	TRBJ1-6	CASSEQGQALHF
TRBV28	.	TRBJ2-7	CANSWSGRTYEQYF
TRBV20-1	TRBD1	TRBJ1-5	CSASRTGEQPQHF
TRBV11-2	TRBD1	TRBJ2-5	CASRPGQEETQYF